The 19 T cell receptor beta chains listed next were all sequenced from one sample in a study of patients and donors after allogeneic stem cell transplantation. TCRdb used MiXCR to reprocess the RT-PCR reads, holding one entry per CDR3 protein. The table has some 230,000 distinct CDR3 sequences, roughly 13% seen once; the top ten hold more than 9%. Sequencing was done on a sample of blood, either unsorted or a sorted T cell fraction (not recorded which). These receptor sequences come from a human donor who was either an allogeneic HSCT recipient or a stem cell or donor lymphocyte infusion donor (not recorded which). It is not recorded whose cells these are; they may come from a transplant donor.

Many counts were recorded for this clonotype. This chain uses TRBV28 with TRBJ2-1, with no clear D. CDR3 length: 14 amino acids. The germline V gene has CDR1 MDHEN and CDR2 SYDVKM. V lost 7 bases and J lost 0, with 10 bases in between. The CDR3 region is CASTEDSSYNEQFF. DNA of the CDR3: TGTGCCAGCACCGAGGATAGCTCCTACAATGAGCAGTTCTTC.

This clonotype turned up a few times. This rearrangement joins TRBV6-1 to TRBJ2-1, with a possible D match to TRBD2 (6 bases). Trimming removed 2 bases at V and 10 bases at J, with 15 bases between. Germline CDR1 and CDR2: MNHNS and SASEGT. The CDR3 is made up of 14 amino acids. CDR3 DNA: TGTGCCAGCAGTGAATTAAGGGGCCGGGGGGAGCAGTTCTTC. Protein: CASSELRGRGEQFF.

The chain uses TRBV27 and TRBJ2-5; TRBD2 aligns across 7 bases. CDR1 is MNHEY, CDR2 SMNVEV, per germline (reference sequence). This CDR3 has 15 amino acids. J was trimmed by 4 bases and V by 3 bases; bases with no gene match: 8. The CDR3 reads CASSLRFSGGETQYF. In nucleotides, the CDR3 is TGTGCCAGCAGTTTGCGGTTCTCGGGGGGAGAGACCCAGTACTTC.

This clonotype qualifies as medium-sized. This sequence joins TRBV20-1 and TRBJ1-1; no firm D call. Germline V gives CDR1 DFQATT, CDR2 SNEGSKA (reference sequence). Trimming shortened V by 3 bases and J by 1 base, and 6 bases separated the two germline ends. The CDR3 runs to 12 residues. The CDR3, as DNA: TGCAGTGCTAGGAAGTCGAACACTGAAGCTTTCTTT. Protein product: CSARKSNTEAFF.

This clonotype was seen at least ten times. The chain is built from TRBV6-1 and TRBJ2-1; D is ambiguous. V was clipped by 1 base and J by 8 bases, with 6 bases between them. The CDR3 covers 12 residues. Germline-derived CDR1 and CDR2 are MNHNS and SASEGT. CDR3 residues: CASSEVGYEQFF. CDR3 DNA: TGTGCCAGCAGTGAAGTAGGGTATGAGCAGTTCTTC.

This clonotype showed up just a few times. The chain is built from TRBV2 and TRBJ1-1; D gene uncertain. Trimming removed 1 base from V and 0 bases from J, with 9 bases in between. The V gene's germline CDR1 is SNHLY and CDR2 FYNNEI. The CDR3 has 15 amino acids. The CDR3 loop reads CASSEGVPLNTEAFF. The CDR3 DNA reads TGTGCCAGCAGTGAAGGTGTCCCCTTGAACACTGAAGCTTTCTTT.

This clonotype was seen more than once but under ten times. V gene TRBV6-1 combines with J gene TRBJ1-1; TRBD1 matches 8 bases. With V trimmed by 6 bases and J by 4 bases, 7 bases remained unmatched. Germline CDR1 and CDR2: MNHNS and SASEGT. There are 14 residues in the CDR3. The CDR3 loop reads CASRPSRGLTEAFF. The DNA for the CDR3 is TGTGCCAGCAGACCATCCAGGGGGCTCACTGAAGCTTTCTTT.

As for this clonotype: A much larger clone differs from this one at a single base, so this may be a read error. This chain connects TRBV23-1 to TRBJ2-1; D tentatively reads TRBD1 or TRBD2 (5 bases each). TRBV23-1 is assigned to the ORF class and has an uncertain function. CDR3 length equals 16 residues. Trimming shortened V by 4 bases and J by 10 bases, and 23 bases separated the two germline ends. The CDR3 DNA follows: TGCGCCAGCAGTCCGTTCAGTGGGACCTTCTCCTACGAGCAGTTCTTC. Translation: CASSPFSGTFSYEQFF.

The sample holds many counts of this clonotype. The V gene is TRBV30, the J gene TRBJ1-5; D uncertain. This CDR3 region has 14 residues. CDR1 is GTSNPN, CDR2 SVGIG, per germline (reference sequence). V lost 0 bases to trimming and J lost 0 bases, with 6 bases between them. In DNA, the CDR3 is TGTGCCTGGAGTGTCCCGGCTAGCAATCAGCCCCAGCATTTT. This gives the protein CAWSVPASNQPQHF.

With respect to this clonotype: This probably arose from a read error, given a far larger clone one base away. V gene TRBV27 combines with J gene TRBJ1-1; D remains ambiguous. Trimming pared 3 bases from V and 4 bases from J, leaving 6 bases between. The germline V gene has CDR1 MNHEY and CDR2 SMNVEV (reference sequence). The CDR3 is 12 residues long. The CDR3 DNA follows: TGTGCCAGCAGTTTTGTTGGCACTGAAGCTTTCTTT. Its protein is CASSFVGTEAFF.

This clonotype was counted at least ten times. The chain employs TRBV29-1 and TRBJ2-1; 9 bases match TRBD1. V shed 6 bases and J 4 bases; nucleotides not matched to a gene: 4. The CDR3 extends over 13 amino acids. The germline V gene has CDR1 SQVTM and CDR2 ANQGSEA. The CDR3 sequence is CSVTGTGYNEQFF. The CDR3 coding sequence is TGCAGCGTGACCGGGACAGGGTACAATGAGCAGTTCTTC.

This clonotype was seen many times. The rearrangement joins TRBV25-1 to TRBJ2-6, with no clear D. The length of the CDR3 is 16 residues. The V end lost 4 bases, the J end lost 0 bases, and 10 bases lay between the germline ends. CDR1 and CDR2 (germline): MGHDK, SYGVNS. CDR3 DNA: TGTGCCAGCAGTGGGCAGGTTCTCTCTGGGGCCAACGTCCTGACTTTC. It encodes CASSGQVLSGANVLTF.

At least ten counts were recorded for this clonotype. The gene calls are TRBV12-3 or TRBV12-4 and TRBJ2-1; D is possibly TRBD2 (5 bases). The CDR3 is 16 residues long. The V end lost 4 bases, the J end lost 2 bases, and 15 bases lay between the germline ends. In DNA, the CDR3 is TGTGCCAGCAGTTCTCTCATGGGAGCCCCCTACAATGAGCAGTTCTTC. This translates into CASSSLMGAPYNEQFF.

The genes are TRBV20-1 and TRBJ2-7, with TRBD1 identical over 11 bases. Germline values: CDR1 DFQATT, CDR2 SNEGSKA (reference sequence). The V and J ends lost 3 bases and 3 bases, in that order; junction bases with no gene match: 7. This CDR3 contains 15 residues. The CDR3 DNA follows: TGCAGTGCTAGGACTCAGGACAGGGGGCACTACGAGCAGTACTTC. The encoded protein is CSARTQDRGHYEQYF.

This clonotype was counted a few times. The rearrangement joins TRBV6-1 to TRBJ1-2; 9 nucleotides align to TRBD1. The germline CDR1 and CDR2 sequences are MNHNS and SASEGT. The CDR3 runs to 15 residues. Trimming cost V 4 bases and J 5 bases; bases outside gene matches: 8. The DNA for the CDR3 is TGTGCCAGCAGTGCGGAGGGGACAGGGAGATATGGCTACACCTTC. This sequence encodes CASSAEGTGRYGYTF.

There are many counts of this clonotype. This chain uses TRBV18 with TRBJ2-7; the D is unclear. V was pared by 0 bases and J by 5 bases, with 8 bases between. The CDR3 totals 13 residues. The germline V gene encodes CDR1 KGHSH and CDR2 LQKENI. The CDR3, as DNA: TGTGCCAGCTCACCACCCCGCTTACACGAGCAGTACTTC. Its translation is CASSPPRLHEQYF.

This clonotype was seen a handful of times. The chain employs TRBV20-1 and TRBJ1-1; D gene uncertain. V lost 3 bases and J lost 10, with 15 bases in between. CDR1 is DFQATT, CDR2 SNEGSKA, per germline (reference sequence). The CDR3 sequence is 12 residues long. CDR3 amino acids: CSARGPEAVAFF. As DNA, the CDR3 is TGCAGTGCTAGGGGTCCCGAGGCAGTAGCTTTCTTT.

This clonotype was recorded many times. The J gene is TRBJ2-7, the V gene TRBV5-1, with 11 positions matching TRBD1. Germline trimming cut 4 bases from V and 6 bases from J; bases unmatched to any gene: 9. From germline, CDR1 is SGHRS and CDR2 YFSETQ. This CDR3 region has 15 residues. CDR3 protein: CASSPEGQGVREQYF. CDR3 in DNA: TGCGCCAGCAGCCCGGAGGGACAGGGGGTACGCGAGCAGTACTTC.

This clonotype has more than one count but fewer than ten. This rearrangement joins TRBV16 to TRBJ2-7; D perhaps matches TRBD1 (7 bases). CDR1 is KGHSY and CDR2 is FQNENV in the germline V gene. Trimming took 0 bases from V and 1 from J, leaving 10 bases between them. CDR3 length: 15 amino acids. CDR3 DNA sequence: TGTGCCAGCAGCCAATCGGCAGGGGGGTCCTACGAGCAGTACTTC. Protein sequence: CASSQSAGGSYEQYF. Filled out from reference TRBV16 and TRBJ2-7, the complete variable domain reads GEEVAQTPKHLVRGEGQKAKLYCAPIKGHSYVFWYQQVLKNEFKFLISFQNENVFDETGMPKERFSAKCLPNSPCSLEIQATKLEDSAVYFCASSQSAGGSYEQYFGPGTRLTVT.